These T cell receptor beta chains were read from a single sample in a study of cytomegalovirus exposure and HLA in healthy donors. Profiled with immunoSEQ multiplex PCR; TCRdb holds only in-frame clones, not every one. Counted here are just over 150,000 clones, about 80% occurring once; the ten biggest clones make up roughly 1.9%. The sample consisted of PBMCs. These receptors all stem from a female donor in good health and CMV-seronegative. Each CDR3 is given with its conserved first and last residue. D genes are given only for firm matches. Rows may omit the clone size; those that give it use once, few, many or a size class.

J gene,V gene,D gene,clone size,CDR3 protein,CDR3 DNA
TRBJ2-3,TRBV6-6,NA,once,CASADRLKVTDTQYF,TGTGCCAGCGCCGATCGACTTAAAGTCACAGATACGCAGTATTTT
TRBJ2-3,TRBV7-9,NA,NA,CASSGGWEVATDTQYF,TGTGCCAGCAGCGGGGGTTGGGAGGTTGCTACAGATACGCAGTATTTT
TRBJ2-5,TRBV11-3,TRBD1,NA,CASSPRSGTEGQETQYF,TGTGCCAGCAGCCCCCGATCCGGGACAGAGGGACAAGAGACCCAGTACTTC
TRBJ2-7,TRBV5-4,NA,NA,CASSEGDEQYF,TGTGCCAGCAGTGAAGGGGACGAGCAGTACTTC
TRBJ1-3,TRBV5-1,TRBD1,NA,CASSPDGTGYYGNTIYF,TGCGCCAGCAGCCCGGACGGGACAGGGTATTATGGAAACACCATATATTTT
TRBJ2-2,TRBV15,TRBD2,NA,CATSSKRGWAGELFF,TGTGCCACCAGCAGCAAGCGGGGGTGGGCCGGGGAGCTGTTTTTT
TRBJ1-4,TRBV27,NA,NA,CASSSLQGPNEKLFF,TGTGCCAGCAGTTCACTACAGGGACCTAATGAAAAACTGTTTTTT
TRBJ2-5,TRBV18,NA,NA,CASSPGTLKETQYF,TGTGCCAGCTCACCCGGGACATTGAAAGAGACCCAGTACTTC
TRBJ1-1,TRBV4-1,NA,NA,CASSQGTGMNTEAFF,TGCGCCAGCAGCCAAGGAACCGGGATGAACACTGAAGCTTTCTTT
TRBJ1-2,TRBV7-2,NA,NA,CASSWTDHYGYTF,TGTGCCAGCAGCTGGACAGATCACTATGGCTACACCTTC
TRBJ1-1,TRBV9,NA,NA,CASSASGGRNTEAFF,TGTGCCAGCAGCGCATCGGGAGGGAGGAACACTGAAGCTTTCTTT
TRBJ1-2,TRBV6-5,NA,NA,CASSSGANYGYTF,TGTGCCAGCAGTTCGGGGGCTAACTATGGCTACACCTTC
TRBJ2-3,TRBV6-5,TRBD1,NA,CASSRQGTRTDTQYF,TGTGCCAGCAGCAGACAGGGGACTCGCACAGATACGCAGTATTTT
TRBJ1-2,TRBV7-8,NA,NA,CASSLDKFYGYTF,TGTGCCAGCAGCTTAGACAAGTTCTATGGCTACACCTTC
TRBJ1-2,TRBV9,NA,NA,CASSVEVGALGYTF,TGTGCCAGCAGCGTAGAAGTGGGGGCGTTAGGCTACACCTTC
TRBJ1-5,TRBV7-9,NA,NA,CASSLGQGLGNQPQHF,TGTGCCAGCAGCTTAGGCCAGGGGTTAGGCAATCAGCCCCAGCATTTT
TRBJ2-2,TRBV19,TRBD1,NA,CASSLDREAGELFF,TGTGCCAGTAGCTTGGACAGGGAGGCCGGGGAGCTGTTTTTT